One sample yielded the 10 T cell receptor beta chains listed below, sequenced in a study of Ad26.COV2.S vaccination and SARS-CoV-2 variants. TCRdb keeps only in-frame clones here, not all; method: immunoSEQ multiplex PCR. The sample comprises about 440,000 clones, 90% of which are singletons, and roughly 4% rests with the top ten. Treatment indicated: around 19 received Ad26.COV2.S at low or high dose, single or two shots; about 5 received placebo; per-sample allocation not given. Specimen acquisition occurred on day 63 following the initial vaccine or placebo injection. Specimen: peripheral blood, collected in a trial of Ad26.COV2.S vaccine versus placebo. These receptors were collected from a person between 18 and 65 years old who received the Ad26.COV2.S COVID-19 vaccine or a placebo.

The chain couples TRBV5-5 to TRBJ1-4; TRBD1 aligns across 7 bases. Germline V CDR1 and CDR2: SGHKS, YYEKEE (reference sequence). There are 13 residues in the CDR3. V gave up 8 bases and J gave up 7 bases; unmatched junction bases: 8. This CDR3 reads CASGQALGEKLFF. CDR3 nucleotides: TGTGCCAGTGGACAGGCTTTGGGTGAAAAACTGTTTTTT.

The chain is built from TRBV5-1 and TRBJ2-7; D may match TRBD1 or TRBD2 (5 bases each). CDR3 length: 13 residues. V was trimmed by 7 bases and J by 0 bases, leaving 11 bases between them. Germline-derived CDR1 and CDR2 are SGHRS and YFSETQ. CDR3 nucleotide sequence: TGCGCCAGCTGGGACGGAAGCTCCTACGAGCAGTACTTC. It yields the protein CASWDGSSYEQYF.

The chain carries TRBV19 and TRBJ2-7; TRBD1 agrees at 7 bases. The CDR3 is 14 amino acids. Germline loops: CDR1 LNHDA, CDR2 SQIVND (reference sequence). J was trimmed by 4 bases and V by 5 bases; bases with no gene match: 8. In DNA, the CDR3 is TGTGCCAGTAGTCTCCGGGACAGTATATACGAGCAGTACTTC. Its protein product is CASSLRDSIYEQYF.

About this clone itself: Other DNA sequences of this sample code for an identical CDR3. V and J are TRBV6-4 and TRBJ2-1; 8 bases fit TRBD2. This CDR3 is built from 15 residues. Germline loops: CDR1 MRHNA, CDR2 SNTAGT. V trimming: 6 bases; J trimming: 1 base; junction bases outside the gene matches: 5. CDR3 bases: TGTGCCAGCAGCCCAGGGACTAGTTCCTACAATGAGCAGTTCTTC. It is translated as CASSPGTSSYNEQFF.

The V call is TRBV27, the J call TRBJ1-5; D unclear. The germline V gene has CDR1 MNHEY and CDR2 SMNVEV (reference sequence). Trimming stripped 8 bases from V and 0 bases from J, with 8 bases between. This CDR3 contains 13 residues. The CDR3 here is CASGSYSNQPQHF. CDR3 bases: TGTGCCAGCGGGTCATATAGCAATCAGCCCCAGCATTTT.

J is TRBJ2-7 and V is TRBV27; TRBD1 matches 7 bases. Trimming cost V 4 bases and J 9 bases; bases outside gene matches: 9. The CDR3 sequence is 13 residues long. Germline loops: CDR1 MNHEY, CDR2 SMNVEV (reference sequence). The CDR3 here is CASSSGQRSVQYF. DNA for the CDR3: TGTGCCAGCAGTTCGGGACAGCGGTCCGTGCAGTACTTC.

The chain recombines TRBV5-1 with TRBJ1-2; 7 bases agree with TRBD1. In germline, CDR1 is SGHRS, CDR2 YFSETQ. V dropped 0 bases and J dropped 8; count of bases not matched to a gene: 7. This CDR3 region has 14 residues. Here the CDR3 reads CASSLGTGPSGYTF. CDR3 DNA: TGCGCCAGCAGCTTGGGGACAGGCCCTTCCGGCTACACCTTC.

This clone was observed a handful of times. The chain links TRBV6-1 to TRBJ2-2; D is undetermined. The germline V gene encodes CDR1 MNHNS and CDR2 SASEGT. CDR3 size: 16 residues. Trimming shortened V by 1 base and J by 6 bases, and 15 bases separated the two germline ends. The CDR3 is CASSEVRVSFAGELFF. The DNA of the CDR3 is TGTGCCAGCAGTGAAGTGAGAGTTTCGTTCGCCGGGGAGCTGTTTTTT.

This chain joins TRBV2 and TRBJ1-2; 10 nucleotides match TRBD1. V lost 4 bases and J lost 4; bases outside the gene matches: 3. The CDR3 totals 14 residues. Germline-derived CDR1 and CDR2 are SNHLY and FYNNEI. The CDR3 protein is CASSGTGGVYGYTF. The CDR3 DNA reads TGTGCCAGCAGTGGGACAGGGGGGGTCTATGGCTACACCTTC.

The chain joins TRBV30 to TRBJ1-5; TRBD1 might be the D (5 bases). This CDR3 has 14 residues. The germline V gene encodes CDR1 GTSNPN and CDR2 SVGIG (reference sequence). V gave up 1 base and J gave up 5 bases, with 12 bases separating them. The CDR3: CAWSADGTHQPQHF. CDR3 coding DNA: TGTGCCTGGAGTGCGGACGGGACCCATCAGCCCCAGCATTTT.